This T cell receptor (beta chain) was retrieved from a study of blood T cell repertoires in COVID-19. Profiling relied on immunoSEQ multiplex PCR, and the TCRdb table lists in-frame clones only, not all of them. The data contain a few hundred thousand clones, 88% of them seen just once; the ten biggest clones take up 1.2%. With V trimmed by 5 bases and J by 1 base, 8 bases remained unmatched. This CDR3 has 15 residues. The germline V gene encodes CDR1 LNHDA and CDR2 SQIVND (reference sequence). Sample: PBMCs or T cells enriched from blood (not recorded which). This receptor was taken from a woman aged 18-30 years who had recovered from COVID-19. The V call is TRBV19, the J call TRBJ2-7; 7 bases agree with TRBD1. Here the CDR3 reads CASSFTGDPSYEQYF. The DNA for the CDR3 is TGTGCCAGTAGTTTTACAGGGGACCCTTCCTACGAGCAGTACTTC. Looking up the rest from reference TRBV19 and TRBJ2-7 gives the full variable domain: DGGITQSPKYLFRKEGQNVTLSCEQNLNHDAMYWYRQDPGQGLRLIYYSQIVNDFQKGDIAEGYSVSREKKESFPLTVTSAQKNPTAFYLCASSFTGDPSYEQYFGPGTRLTVT.